The clone carrying this T cell receptor beta chain was observed a handful of times. This entry belongs to a study of beta chain features in type 1 diabetes. This CDR3 region has 15 residues. Looked up from germline, CDR1 is LNHNV and CDR2 is YYDKDF (reference sequence). V lost 3 bases, J lost 4 bases, and 7 bases stayed unmatched. Expressed TCRB transcripts were sequenced, since all the RNA that had been isolated was reverse transcribed. Some clones are missing from TCRdb's copy, which holds only in-frame ones; the method was immunoSEQ multiplex PCR. The sample includes over 500,000 clones, 15% to 19% of them seen just once.

Sequenced sample: naive CD4+ T cells from blood. The receptor's source is a man in his late teens or twenties in good health. The V and J genes are TRBV15 and TRBJ1-1; 8 bases map to TRBD1. CDR3 amino acids: CATSSDGQGGTEAFF. CDR3 in DNA: TGTGCCACCAGCAGCGACGGACAGGGAGGCACTGAAGCTTTCTTT.